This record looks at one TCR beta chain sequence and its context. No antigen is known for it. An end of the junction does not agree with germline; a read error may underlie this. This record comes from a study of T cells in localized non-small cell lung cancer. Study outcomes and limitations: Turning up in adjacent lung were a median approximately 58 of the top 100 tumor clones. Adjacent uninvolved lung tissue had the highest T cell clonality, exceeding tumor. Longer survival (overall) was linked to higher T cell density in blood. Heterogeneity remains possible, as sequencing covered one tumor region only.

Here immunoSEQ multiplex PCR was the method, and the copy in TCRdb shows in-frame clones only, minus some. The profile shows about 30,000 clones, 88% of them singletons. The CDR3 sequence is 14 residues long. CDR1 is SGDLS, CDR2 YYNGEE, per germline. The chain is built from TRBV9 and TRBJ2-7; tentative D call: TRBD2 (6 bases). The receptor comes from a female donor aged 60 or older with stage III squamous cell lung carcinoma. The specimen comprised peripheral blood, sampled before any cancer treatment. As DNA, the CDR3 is TGTGCCAGCAGCGTAGCTTCCGGGGGACTCGACGTGCGGTTC. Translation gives CASSVASGGLDVRF.